Reported below is one TCR beta chain. Its binding antigen is unknown. No base qualities exist here, and no much larger clone lies one base off it. Genomic DNA served as template for TCR beta VDJ combination and CDR3 sequence profiling. An Illumina HiSeq 2000 was the platform used for TCR repertoire sequencing. The study's processing was this. TRBV/TRBJ rearrangement plots, CDR3 size and DJ length profiles, and Simpson's diversity index were used to evaluate the repertoires. The immunodominant clone was defined as the most abundant DNA sequence in deep sequencing data. CDR3 amino acid sequences were checked for sharing across subjects and were also compared against the VDJdb database and published repertoires. The raw public data were reprocessed by TCRdb itself: fastp quality trimming at Q25, MiXCR clonotype calling, in-frame beta chains only. Entries are consolidated by CDR3 protein sequence, retaining the most common genes and DNA. V and J calls and clone size were set by TCRdb, not the authors. This sample lists 400,000 to 500,000 distinct CDR3 sequences; about 70% were detected once. 3% to 4.5% of the sample comes from the top ten.

CDR1 and CDR2 are drawn from the germline V gene: SGDLS, YYNGEE. The germline ends are 10 bases apart after V is trimmed by 0 bases and J by 0 bases. The CDR3 covers 15 residues, taking in both the cysteine and the phenylalanine. The entry retains the CDR3 DNA only, 45 bases that are in frame from base 1. This sample was taken from a study of CD8+CD57+ T cells in acquired aplastic anemia (dated by TCRdb to the late 2010s). Notes on the research overall: On average, sorted CD4+ and CD8+ cells yielded 2.5 to 3.5 ug of extracted DNA, with a range of about 0.17 to 27.4 ug. Mean read counts for healthy donor samples were 8.5 million to 10.8 million for CD4+ cells and under 14 million for CD8+ cells.

The paper as a whole reports these results and caveats: Around 27 CD8+ CDR3 sequences were found to be shared between patients and controls, but these sequences appeared to be highly expressed in patients and within the immunodominant clones of the patients. No significant difference in CD8+ Simpson's diversity was found between patients and healthy controls (P=0.060).

In this study, sorted CD4+ and CD8+ T cells from the blood of healthy subjects and of severe aplastic anemia patients had their TCR repertoires deep-sequenced. Ficoll-Paque density gradient centrifugation was used to isolate peripheral blood mononuclear cells. Before DNA was extracted, CD4+ and CD8+ T cells were sorted using either FACS or magnetic beads. This clonotype was obtained from a human donor in good health, serving as a control. The specimen sequenced was sorted CD4+, CD8+, or CD8+CD57+ T cells (not recorded which) from PBMCs. The chain uses TRBV9 and TRBJ2-7; possibly the D gene is TRBD2, per 6 matching bases. The CDR3 region has the sequence CASSVGSGSSYEQYF. DNA sequence: TGTGCCAGCAGCGTAGGTAGCGGCAGCTCCTACGAGCAGTACTTC.